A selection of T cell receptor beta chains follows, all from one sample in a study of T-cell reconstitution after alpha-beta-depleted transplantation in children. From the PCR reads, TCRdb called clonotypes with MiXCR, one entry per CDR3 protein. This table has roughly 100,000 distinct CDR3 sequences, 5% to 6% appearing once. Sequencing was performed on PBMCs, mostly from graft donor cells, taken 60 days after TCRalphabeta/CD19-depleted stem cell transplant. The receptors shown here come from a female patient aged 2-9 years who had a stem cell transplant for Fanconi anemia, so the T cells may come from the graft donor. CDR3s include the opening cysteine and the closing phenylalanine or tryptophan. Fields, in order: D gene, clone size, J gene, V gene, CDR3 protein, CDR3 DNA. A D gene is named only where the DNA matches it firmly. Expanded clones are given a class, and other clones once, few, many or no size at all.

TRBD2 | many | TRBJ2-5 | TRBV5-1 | CASSQTFGGSGETQYF | TGCGCCAGCAGCCAGACCTTTGGCGGGAGCGGTGAGACCCAGTACTTC
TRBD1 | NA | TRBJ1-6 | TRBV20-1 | CSARQGYNSPLHF | TGCAGTGCTCGACAGGGGTATAATTCACCCCTCCACTTT
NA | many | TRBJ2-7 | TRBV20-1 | CSASQEIYEQYF | TGCAGTGCTAGCCAGGAGATCTACGAGCAGTACTTC
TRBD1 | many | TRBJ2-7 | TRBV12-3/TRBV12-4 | CASSWDRGAEQYF | TGTGCCAGCAGTTGGGACAGGGGGGCCGAGCAGTACTTC
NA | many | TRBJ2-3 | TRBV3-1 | CASSRPTDTQYF | TGTGCCAGCAGCCGACCCACAGATACGCAGTATTTT
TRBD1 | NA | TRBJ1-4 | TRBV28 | CASSFGTATNEKLFF | TGTGCCAGCAGTTTCGGGACAGCGACTAATGAAAAACTGTTTTTT
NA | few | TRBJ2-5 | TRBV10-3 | CAISERETQYF | TGTGCCATCAGTGAGCGCGAGACCCAGTACTTC
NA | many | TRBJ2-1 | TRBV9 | CASSVEWPPYNEQFF | TGTGCCAGCAGCGTCGAGTGGCCTCCCTACAATGAGCAGTTCTTC
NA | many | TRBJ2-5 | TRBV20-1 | CSARTPARQETQYF | TGCAGTGCTAGAACCCCAGCTAGACAAGAGACCCAGTACTTC
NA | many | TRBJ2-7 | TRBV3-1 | CASSQMGSENEQYF | TGTGCCAGCAGCCAGATGGGGAGTGAAAACGAGCAGTACTTC
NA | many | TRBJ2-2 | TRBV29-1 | CSVSGKSDTGELFF | TGCAGCGTTTCCGGGAAGTCCGACACCGGGGAGCTGTTTTTT
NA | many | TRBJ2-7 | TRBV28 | CASSLFRSYEQYF | TGTGCCAGCAGTTTGTTTCGCTCCTACGAGCAGTACTTC
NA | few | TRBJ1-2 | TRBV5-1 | CASSLAGYGYTF | TGCGCCAGCAGCTTGGCGGGGTATGGCTACACCTTC
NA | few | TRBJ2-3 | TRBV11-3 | CASSIGRSSTDTQYF | TGTGCCAGCAGCATCGGCAGGTCTAGCACAGATACGCAGTATTTT
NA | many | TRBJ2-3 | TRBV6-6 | CASSYAEQPQYF | TGTGCCAGCAGTTACGCCGAGCAGCCTCAGTATTTT
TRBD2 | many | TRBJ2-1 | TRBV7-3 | CASSVLAAGDNEQFF | TGTGCCAGCAGCGTTCTAGCGGCAGGTGACAATGAGCAGTTCTTC
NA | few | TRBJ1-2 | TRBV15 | CATSRAELSTNYGYTF | TGTGCCACCAGCAGAGCGGAACTTTCCACTAACTATGGCTACACCTTC
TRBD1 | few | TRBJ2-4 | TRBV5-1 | CASSLVGTGGVDIQYF | TGCGCCAGCAGCCTGGTTGGGACAGGGGGCGTGGACATTCAGTACTTC
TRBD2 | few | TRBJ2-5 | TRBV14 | CASSHSGTQETQYF | TGTGCCAGCAGCCACAGCGGGACGCAAGAGACCCAGTACTTC
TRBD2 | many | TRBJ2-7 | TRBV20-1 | CSARRGVPYEQYF | TGCAGTGCTAGACGGGGGGTCCCATACGAGCAGTACTTC
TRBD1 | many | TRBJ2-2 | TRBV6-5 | CASSYQGAQLGELFF | TGTGCCAGCAGTTACCAGGGGGCCCAATTGGGGGAGCTGTTTTTT
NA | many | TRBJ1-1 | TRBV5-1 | CASSLGGTGNTEAFF | TGCGCCAGCAGCTTGGGCGGTACAGGGAACACTGAAGCTTTCTTT
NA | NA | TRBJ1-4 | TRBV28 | CASSLSGEKLFF | TGTGCCAGCAGTTTATCGGGTGAAAAACTGTTTTTT
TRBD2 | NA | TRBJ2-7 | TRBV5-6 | CASSLGPSGRYEQYF | TGTGCCAGCAGCTTGGGGCCTAGCGGGAGGTACGAGCAGTACTTC
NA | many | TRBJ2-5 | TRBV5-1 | CASSARPEMSQYF | TGCGCCAGCAGCGCGCGGCCCGAGATGTCCCAGTACTTC
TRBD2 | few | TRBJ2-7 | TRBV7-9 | CASSRWTGGEISYEQYF | TGTGCCAGCAGCCGGTGGACCGGGGGGGAAATCTCCTACGAGCAGTACTTC
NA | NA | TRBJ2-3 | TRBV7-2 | CASSLAATDTQYF | TGTGCCAGCAGCTTAGCGGCCACAGATACGCAGTATTTT
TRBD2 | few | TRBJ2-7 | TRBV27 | CASSPLSPWTSGWFGYEQYF | TGTGCCAGCAGTCCGCTTTCCCCCTGGACTAGCGGCTGGTTTGGCTACGAGCAGTACTTC
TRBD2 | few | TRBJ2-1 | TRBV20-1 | CSARLAGGFEQFF | TGCAGTGCTCGACTAGCGGGAGGCTTTGAGCAGTTCTTC
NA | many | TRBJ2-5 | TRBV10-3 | CAIKVKQETQYF | TGTGCCATCAAAGTAAAACAAGAGACCCAGTACTTC
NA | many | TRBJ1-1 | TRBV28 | CASRLNTEAFF | TGTGCCAGCAGGTTGAACACTGAAGCTTTCTTT
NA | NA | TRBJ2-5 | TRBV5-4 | CASSPRGPWGKETQYF | TGTGCCAGCAGCCCCCGGGGCCCATGGGGGAAAGAGACCCAGTACTTC
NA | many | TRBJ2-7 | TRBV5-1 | CASSLGTGEEQYF | TGCGCCAGCAGCTTGGGCACGGGAGAAGAGCAGTACTTC
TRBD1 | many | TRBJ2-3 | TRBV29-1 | CSAIGTGSTDTQYF | TGCAGCGCGATAGGGACAGGGAGCACAGATACGCAGTATTTT
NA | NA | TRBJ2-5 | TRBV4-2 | CASSHHGGQETQYF | TGTGCCAGCAGCCACCACGGAGGACAAGAGACCCAGTACTTC
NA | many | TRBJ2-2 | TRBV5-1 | CASSLVQNTGELFF | TGCGCCAGCAGCTTGGTTCAGAACACCGGGGAGCTGTTTTTT
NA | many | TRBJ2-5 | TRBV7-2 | CASSLASDETQYF | TGTGCCAGCAGCTTAGCTAGTGACGAGACCCAGTACTTC
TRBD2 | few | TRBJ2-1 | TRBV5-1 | CASSLKPIVAGPYNEQFF | TGCGCCAGCAGCTTGAAACCCATCGTAGCGGGCCCCTACAATGAGCAGTTCTTC